This T cell receptor beta chain was documented in a study of CD8 T cells in Susac syndrome. RNA was extracted with the RNeasy kit, and a quantity of roughly 0.5 to 1 ug was reverse transcribed using random hexamers. A single record per CDR3 protein comes from TCRdb applying MiXCR to the immunoSEQ multiplex PCR reads. Seen here are tens of thousands of distinct CDR3 sequences, about 94% observed once, and the top ten hold approximately 0.5%. Germline V lookup: CDR1 SNHLY, CDR2 FYNNEI. The length of the CDR3 is 15 residues. With 2 bases removed from V and 8 bases from J, the gap between germline ends came to 18 bases.

The chain couples TRBV2 to TRBJ1-2, with D possibly being TRBD1 (6 bases). This receptor was identified in a human donor with Susac syndrome. What was sequenced was CD8+ T cells from PBMCs. CDR3 DNA: TGTGCCAGCAGTGAAAACAGGGACCTCCCTCGAGGCTACACCTTC. This encodes CASSENRDLPRGYTF.